Given below is one T cell receptor beta chain in context. Its cognate antigen has yet to be identified. Nothing much larger sits one base from this clone, and base qualities are not available. The source of the sample is a study of T cells in lung cancer brain metastases (dated by TCRdb to 2017 to 2018). Background for the entire study: Most of the 20 patients had a history of tobacco use, with a median of around 41 pack-years. Of the roughly 21 patients, around 17 received no interval therapy between resection of the primary and resection of the metastasis. The primary and brain metastasis specimens were acquired a median of around 300 days apart. The study compared TCR beta CDR3 repertoires of fully resected primary non-small cell lung cancers with those of paired brain metastases. The cohort comprised around 20 patients contributing about 40 specimens, one primary lung lesion and one brain metastasis each. The median age of the patients at first diagnosis was roughly 50 years, and the group included several males and some twelve females. The average DNA integrity number was approximately 4 in both primary and metastatic specimens, and the two sites did not differ significantly.

Between about 2 and 5 ug genomic DNA was input per sample, and equal DNA input was given to paired samples. TCR beta libraries were constructed with the immunoSEQ hsTCRbeta Kit, with multiplexed V and J gene primers used across two PCR steps. Pooled libraries with positive and negative controls were sequenced on an Illumina MiSeq using a 100-cycle paired-end protocol. Per the source publication's procedure: The immunoSEQ vendor processed the raw data into normalized, annotated TCR beta repertoire reports. Richness was defined as the number of unique clones by nucleotide sequence, and the iChao1 and Efron-Thisted estimators were used to extrapolate total richness. Paired lesions were characterized and compared using Pielou's evenness, Simpson's index, top-ten clone proportional abundance, and the Morisita overlap index. Drawn from immuneACCESS, this table holds only the in-frame rearrangements with V and J called that TCRdb kept. Clones are partly lost; checked studies trace under half to an unresolved V gene and leave the rest unexplained. From that table come the V and J calls and clone size; the DNA was used to work out D and trimming. A total of some 1,200 clones appear in this sample, 75% to 90% of them only once. The ten largest clones represent over 9.5% of the sample.

Paper-wide results and their limitations: Significantly fewer unique productive clones were found in brain metastases than in paired primaries (median around 1,500 versus 5,000). DNA fragmentation in the FFPE samples may have kept the complete infiltrating T cell repertoire from being retrieved. The ten most abundant clones accounted for a significantly larger fraction of the repertoire in brain metastases than in primaries, which suggests clonal expansion. It was not possible to control for the effects of preoperative corticosteroids on T cell infiltration in brain metastases. Most clones were specific to a single lesion, and overlap between paired lesions was limited (mean Morisita index around 0.2).

Resection was performed in the patients for synchronous oligometastatic disease or for delayed recurrence of a solitary brain metastasis. To avoid including cancers other than NSCLC, any patient with a history of multiple malignancies was excluded. Tumor areas were macrodissected from roughly 5 deparaffinized approximately 10 um unstained sections, using marked H&E slides as a guide. All specimens were fixed in formalin and embedded in paraffin (FFPE). Genomic DNA was extracted using the AllPrep DNA/RNA FFPE Kit. The sequencing sample was made of tumor tissue from a brain metastasis. The cell subset or site tag for this specimen amounts to: paired resected brain metastasis. The receptor's source is a woman aged 60 to 75 with non-small cell lung cancer that had spread to the brain.

The base sequence is TGTGCCTGGAGTGTCGACTATGGCTACACCTTC. The encoded protein is CAWSVDYGYTF. Rearrangement joined TRBV30 to TRBJ1-2, with the identity of the D gene unclear. CDR1 and CDR2, looked up from the germline V gene (reference sequence), are GTSNPN and SVGIG. Trimming at the junction amounts to 0 bases on V and 3 bases on J, and the germline ends lie 2 bases apart. Measured from the cysteine to the phenylalanine, the CDR3 is 11 residues long. Kept here is only the CDR3 DNA, which spans 33 bases and is read in frame from base 1.